A single sample gave rise to the 5 T cell receptor beta chains below, sequenced in a study of blood T cell repertoires in COVID-19. Sequencing used immunoSEQ multiplex PCR; TCRdb keeps in-frame clones, though not all of them. The sample yields approximately 410,000 clones, 86% seen once. Sequencing input: peripheral blood. Receptors originate from a woman in her twenties or thirties with active or convalescent COVID-19.

The V call is TRBV29-1, the J call TRBJ2-3; 7 bases agree with TRBD2. The CDR3 runs to 13 residues. Germline-derived CDR1 and CDR2 are SQVTM and ANQGSEA. Unmatched junction bases numbered 5, after V lost 8 bases and J lost 0 bases. The CDR3 DNA reads TGCAGCCAAAGGACTAGTAGCACAGATACGCAGTATTTT. Its protein is CSQRTSSTDTQYF.

V usage is TRBV12-1 and J usage is TRBJ1-1; the DNA was not used to check the table's D call, TRBD1. TRBV12-1 is flagged as a pseudogene. This CDR3 has 17 amino acids. The CDR3 is CASSCRDRGPPNTEAFF. The DNA of the CDR3 is TGTGCCAGCAGCTGCCGCGACAGGGGCCCCCCGAACACTGAAGCTTTCTTT.

The chain employs TRBV3-1 (or the pseudogene TRBV3-2) and TRBJ1-6; D perhaps matches TRBD1 (6 bases). Germline CDR1 and CDR2: LGHDT and YNNKEL (reference sequence). The CDR3 is made up of 14 amino acids. Trimming took off 4 bases at V and 7 bases at J, with 11 bases between the two ends. CDR3 region: CASSRTGSNSPLHF. As DNA, the CDR3 is TGTGCCAGCAGCCGAACAGGGTCCAATTCACCCCTCCACTTT.

The CDR3, as DNA: TGTGCCAGCAGCCTTGGACAGATATACAATGAGCAGTTCTTC. This codes for CASSLGQIYNEQFF. This chain uses TRBV7-2 with TRBJ2-1; tentatively, D is TRBD1 (6 bases). V gave up 5 bases and J gave up 4 bases, with 12 bases separating them. The CDR3 has 14 residues. In germline, CDR1 is SGHTA, CDR2 FQGNSA.

The genes are TRBV5-1 and TRBJ1-2; D is undetermined. With 5 bases removed from V and 2 bases from J, the gap between germline ends came to 10 bases. The CDR3 is made up of 13 amino acids. Germline V gives CDR1 SGHRS, CDR2 YFSETQ. Here the CDR3 DNA reads TGCGCCAGCAGTCTACAGAAAAACTATGGCTACACCTTC. Translation: CASSLQKNYGYTF.